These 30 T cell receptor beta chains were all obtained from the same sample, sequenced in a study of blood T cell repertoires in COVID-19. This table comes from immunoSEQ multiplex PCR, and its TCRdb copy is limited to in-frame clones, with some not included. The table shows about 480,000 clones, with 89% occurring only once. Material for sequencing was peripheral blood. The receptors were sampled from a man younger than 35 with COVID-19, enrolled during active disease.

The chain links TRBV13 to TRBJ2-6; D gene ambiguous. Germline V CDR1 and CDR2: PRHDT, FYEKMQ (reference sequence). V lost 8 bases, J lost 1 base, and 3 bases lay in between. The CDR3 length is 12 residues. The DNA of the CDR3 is TGTGCCAGCCTATCTGGGGCCAACGTCCTGACTTTC. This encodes CASLSGANVLTF.

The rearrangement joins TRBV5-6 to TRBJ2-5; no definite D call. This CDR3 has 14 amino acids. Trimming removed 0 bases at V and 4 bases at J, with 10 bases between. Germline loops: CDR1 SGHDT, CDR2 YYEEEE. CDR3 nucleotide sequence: TGTGCCAGCAGCTTGGGGTCAGAACGAGAGACCCAGTACTTC. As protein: CASSLGSERETQYF.

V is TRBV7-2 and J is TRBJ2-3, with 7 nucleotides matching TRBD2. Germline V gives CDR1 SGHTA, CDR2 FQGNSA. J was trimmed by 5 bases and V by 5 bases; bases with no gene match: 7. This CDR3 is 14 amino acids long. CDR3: CASSPRVAGDTQYF. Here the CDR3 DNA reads TGTGCCAGCAGCCCCCGGGTAGCGGGAGATACGCAGTATTTT.

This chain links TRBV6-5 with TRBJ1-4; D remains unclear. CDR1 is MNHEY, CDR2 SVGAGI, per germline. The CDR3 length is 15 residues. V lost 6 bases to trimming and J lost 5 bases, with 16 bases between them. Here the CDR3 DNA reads TGTGCCAGCAGGCAGATAGAACCCGGGAATGAAAAACTGTTTTTT. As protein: CASRQIEPGNEKLFF.

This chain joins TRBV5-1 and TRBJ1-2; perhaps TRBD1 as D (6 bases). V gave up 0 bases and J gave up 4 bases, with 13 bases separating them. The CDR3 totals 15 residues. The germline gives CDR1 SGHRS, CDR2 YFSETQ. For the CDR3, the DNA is TGCGCCAGCAGCTTGGAACAGGGAGGGACCTATGGCTACACCTTC. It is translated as CASSLEQGGTYGYTF.

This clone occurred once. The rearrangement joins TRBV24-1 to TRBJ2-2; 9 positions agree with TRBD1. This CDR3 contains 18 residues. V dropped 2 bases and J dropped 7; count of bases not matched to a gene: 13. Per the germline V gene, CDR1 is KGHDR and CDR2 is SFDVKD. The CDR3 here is CATSDSRSWTGESGELFF. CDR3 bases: TGTGCCACCAGTGATTCCCGTTCGTGGACAGGGGAGAGCGGGGAGCTGTTTTTT.

The CDR3 DNA reads TGTGCCAGTGGATCCCGGGTCAACACCGGGGAGCTGTTTTTT. This translates into CASGSRVNTGELFF. This chain joins TRBV5-6 and TRBJ2-2; no clear D gene. V shed 8 bases and J shed 2 bases, with 13 bases lying between them. This CDR3 region has 14 residues. Germline loops: CDR1 SGHDT, CDR2 YYEEEE. The full variable domain, its missing parts supplied by reference TRBV5-6 and TRBJ2-2, is DAGVTQSPTHLIKTRGQQVTLRCSPKSGHDTVSWYQQALGQGPQFIFQYYEEEERQRGNFPDRFSGHQFPNYSSELNVNALLLGDSALYLCASGSRVNTGELFFGEGSRLTVL.

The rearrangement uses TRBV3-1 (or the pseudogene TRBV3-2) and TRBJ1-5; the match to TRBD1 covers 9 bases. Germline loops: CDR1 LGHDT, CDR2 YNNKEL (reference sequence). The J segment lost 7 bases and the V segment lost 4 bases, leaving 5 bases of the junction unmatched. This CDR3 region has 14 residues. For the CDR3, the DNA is TGTGCCAGCAGCCCTACAGGGGGCCTGCAGCCCCAGCATTTT. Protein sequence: CASSPTGGLQPQHF.

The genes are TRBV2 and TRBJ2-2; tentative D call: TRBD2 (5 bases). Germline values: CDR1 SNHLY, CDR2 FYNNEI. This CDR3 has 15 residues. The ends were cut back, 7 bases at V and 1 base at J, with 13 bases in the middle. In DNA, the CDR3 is TGTGCCAGCATTGCCAACGGACTGAACACCGGGGAGCTGTTTTTT. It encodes CASIANGLNTGELFF.

This chain's CDR3 is CASSKTSGGQETQYF. The DNA for the CDR3 is TGTGCCAGCAGTAAAACTAGCGGGGGCCAAGAGACCCAGTACTTC. V gene TRBV6-4 combines with J gene TRBJ2-5, with TRBD2 matching 11 bases. With 5 bases clipped from V and 1 base from J, the junction kept 3 bases outside the gene matches. Germline CDR1 reads MRHNA; CDR2 reads SNTAGT. The CDR3 contains 15 residues.

CDR3 sequence reads: CASSWTDLPNTGELFF. CDR3 nucleotides: TGTGCCAGCAGCTGGACAGATCTACCGAACACCGGGGAGCTGTTTTTT. The gene calls are TRBV7-9 and TRBJ2-2; tentative D call: TRBD1 (6 bases). Germline V gives CDR1 SEHNR, CDR2 FQNEAQ (reference sequence). This CDR3 has 16 residues. The V gene lost 4 bases and the J gene lost 0 bases, with 12 bases spanning the gap.

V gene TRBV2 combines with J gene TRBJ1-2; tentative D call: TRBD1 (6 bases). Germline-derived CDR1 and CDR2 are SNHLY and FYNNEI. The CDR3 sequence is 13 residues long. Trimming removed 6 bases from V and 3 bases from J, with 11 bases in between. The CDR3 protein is CASRRDTDYGYTF. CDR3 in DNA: TGTGCCAGCAGAAGGGACACCGACTATGGCTACACCTTC.

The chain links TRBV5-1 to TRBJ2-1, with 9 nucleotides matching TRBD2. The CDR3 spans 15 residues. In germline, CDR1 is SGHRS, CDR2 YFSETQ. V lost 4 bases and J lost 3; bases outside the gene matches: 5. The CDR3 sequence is CASSETSGGYNEQFF. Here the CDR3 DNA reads TGCGCCAGCAGCGAGACTAGCGGAGGCTACAATGAGCAGTTCTTC.

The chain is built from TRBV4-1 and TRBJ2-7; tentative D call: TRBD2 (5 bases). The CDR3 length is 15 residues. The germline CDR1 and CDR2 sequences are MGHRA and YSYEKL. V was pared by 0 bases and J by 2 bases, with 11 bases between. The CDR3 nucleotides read TGCGCCAGCAGCCAAGAATGGACGGGAACCTACGAGCAGTACTTC. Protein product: CASSQEWTGTYEQYF.

The CDR3 DNA sequence: TGCAGCGTTGACAGGGAGAACACCGGGGAGCTGTTTTTT. Translating it yields CSVDRENTGELFF. V usage is TRBV29-1 and J usage is TRBJ2-2; tentatively, D is TRBD1 (5 bases). Looked up from germline, CDR1 is SQVTM and CDR2 is ANQGSEA. This CDR3 spans 13 amino acids. V lost 3 bases, J lost 1 base, and 6 bases lay in between.

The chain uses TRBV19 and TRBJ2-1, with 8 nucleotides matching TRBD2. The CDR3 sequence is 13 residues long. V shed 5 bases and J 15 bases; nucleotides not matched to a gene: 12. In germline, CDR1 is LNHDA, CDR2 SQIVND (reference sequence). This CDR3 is CASSAGLEGLLFF. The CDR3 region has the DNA TGTGCCAGTAGTGCGGGACTAGAGGGTCTTCTGTTCTTC.

The CDR3 reads CASSTGTDRHTIYF. The CDR3 nucleotides read TGTGCCAGTAGTACGGGGACAGATAGGCACACCATATATTTT. The gene calls are TRBV19 and TRBJ1-3, with 7 nucleotides matching TRBD1. The V gene end was trimmed by 4 bases and the J gene end by 8 bases; junction bases not matched to a gene: 8. This CDR3 comprises 14 residues. CDR1 is LNHDA and CDR2 is SQIVND in the germline V gene (reference sequence).

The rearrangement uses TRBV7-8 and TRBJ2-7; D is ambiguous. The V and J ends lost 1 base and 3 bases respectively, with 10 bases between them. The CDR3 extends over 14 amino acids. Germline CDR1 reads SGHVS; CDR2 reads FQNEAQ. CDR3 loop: CASSLGLESYEQYF. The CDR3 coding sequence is TGTGCCAGCAGCTTAGGACTCGAGAGCTACGAGCAGTACTTC. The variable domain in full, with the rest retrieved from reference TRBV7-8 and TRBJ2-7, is GAGVSQSPRYKVAKRGQDVALRCDPISGHVSLFWYQQALGQGPEFLTYFQNEAQLDKSGLPSDRFFAERPEGSVSTLKIQRTQQEDSAVYLCASSLGLESYEQYFGPGTRLTVT.

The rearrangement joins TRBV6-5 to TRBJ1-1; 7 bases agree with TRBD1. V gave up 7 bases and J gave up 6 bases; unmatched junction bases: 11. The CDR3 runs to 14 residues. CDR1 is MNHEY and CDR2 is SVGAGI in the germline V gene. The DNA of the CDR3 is TGTGCCAGCAAGACAGGGCCAGCCCCATCTGAAGCTTTCTTT. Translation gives CASKTGPAPSEAFF.

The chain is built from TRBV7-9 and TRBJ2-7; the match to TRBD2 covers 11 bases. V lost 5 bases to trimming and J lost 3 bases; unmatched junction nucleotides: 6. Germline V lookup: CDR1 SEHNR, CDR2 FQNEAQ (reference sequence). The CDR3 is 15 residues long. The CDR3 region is CASSLTSGRLYEQYF. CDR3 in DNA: TGTGCCAGCAGCCTAACTAGCGGGAGACTCTACGAGCAGTACTTC.

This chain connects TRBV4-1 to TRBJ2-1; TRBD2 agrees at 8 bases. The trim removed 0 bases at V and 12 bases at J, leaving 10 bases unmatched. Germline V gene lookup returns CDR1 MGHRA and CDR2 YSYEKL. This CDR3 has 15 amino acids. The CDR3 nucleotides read TGCGCCAGCAGCCAAGAGCTTATTGGAAGCGGGAGGCAGTTCTTC. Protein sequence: CASSQELIGSGRQFF.

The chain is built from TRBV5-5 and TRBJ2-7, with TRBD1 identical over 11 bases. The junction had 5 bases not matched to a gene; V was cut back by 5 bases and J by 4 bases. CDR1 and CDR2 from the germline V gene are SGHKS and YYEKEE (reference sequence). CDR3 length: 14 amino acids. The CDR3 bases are TGTGCCAGCAGTACCGGGACAGGGGGTTACGAGCAGTACTTC. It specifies CASSTGTGGYEQYF.

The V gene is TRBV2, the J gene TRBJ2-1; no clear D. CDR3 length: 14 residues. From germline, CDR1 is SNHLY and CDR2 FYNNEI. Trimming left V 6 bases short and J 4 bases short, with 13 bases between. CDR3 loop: CASRKTVMYNEQFF. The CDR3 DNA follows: TGTGCCAGCAGGAAAACAGTAATGTACAATGAGCAGTTCTTC.

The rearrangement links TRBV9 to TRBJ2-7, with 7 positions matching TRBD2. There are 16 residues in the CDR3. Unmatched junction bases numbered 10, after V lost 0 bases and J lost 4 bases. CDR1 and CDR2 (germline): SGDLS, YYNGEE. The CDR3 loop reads CASSVAGGLAVYEQYF. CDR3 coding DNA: TGTGCCAGCAGCGTAGCCGGAGGCCTAGCGGTTTACGAGCAGTACTTC.

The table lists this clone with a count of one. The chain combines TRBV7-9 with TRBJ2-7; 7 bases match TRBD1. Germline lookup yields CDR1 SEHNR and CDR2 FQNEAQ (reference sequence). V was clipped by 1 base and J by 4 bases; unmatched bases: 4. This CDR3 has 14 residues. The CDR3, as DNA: TGTGCCAGCAGCTTAGGACAGGGAGTATACGAGCAGTACTTC. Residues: CASSLGQGVYEQYF.

CDR3 in amino acids: CASTLNRGGADTQYF. The CDR3, as DNA: TGTGCCAGCACCCTCAACAGGGGTGGGGCAGATACGCAGTATTTT. The gene calls are TRBV6-5 and TRBJ2-3; the match to TRBD1 covers 7 bases. This CDR3 is built from 15 residues. CDR1 MNHEY and CDR2 SVGAGI come from the germline V gene. The ends lost 7 bases at V and 4 bases at J; junction bases unmatched: 11.

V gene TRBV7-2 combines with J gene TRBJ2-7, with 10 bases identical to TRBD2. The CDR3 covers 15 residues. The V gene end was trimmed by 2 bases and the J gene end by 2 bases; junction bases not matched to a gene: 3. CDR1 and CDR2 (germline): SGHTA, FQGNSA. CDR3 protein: CASSLLLAGAYEQYF. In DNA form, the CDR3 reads TGTGCCAGCAGCTTATTGCTAGCGGGGGCCTACGAGCAGTACTTC.

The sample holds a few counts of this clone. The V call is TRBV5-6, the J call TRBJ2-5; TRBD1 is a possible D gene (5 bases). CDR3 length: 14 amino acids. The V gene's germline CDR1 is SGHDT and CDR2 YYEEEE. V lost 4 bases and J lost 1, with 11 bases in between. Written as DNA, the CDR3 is TGTGCCAGCAGCGAACTGGGGCCCCAAGAGACCCAGTACTTC. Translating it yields CASSELGPQETQYF.

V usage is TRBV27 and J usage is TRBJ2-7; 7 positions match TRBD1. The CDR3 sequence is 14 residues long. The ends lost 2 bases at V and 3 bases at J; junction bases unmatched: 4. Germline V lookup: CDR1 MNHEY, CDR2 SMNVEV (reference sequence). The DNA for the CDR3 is TGTGCCAGCAGTTTAACCGGGACAGACTACGAGCAGTACTTC. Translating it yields CASSLTGTDYEQYF.

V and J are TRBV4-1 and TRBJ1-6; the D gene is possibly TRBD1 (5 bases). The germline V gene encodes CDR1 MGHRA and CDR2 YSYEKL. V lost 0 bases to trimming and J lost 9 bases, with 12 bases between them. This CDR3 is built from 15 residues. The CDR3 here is CASSQELPGLSPLHF. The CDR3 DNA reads TGCGCCAGCAGCCAAGAATTACCAGGGCTTTCACCCCTCCACTTT.